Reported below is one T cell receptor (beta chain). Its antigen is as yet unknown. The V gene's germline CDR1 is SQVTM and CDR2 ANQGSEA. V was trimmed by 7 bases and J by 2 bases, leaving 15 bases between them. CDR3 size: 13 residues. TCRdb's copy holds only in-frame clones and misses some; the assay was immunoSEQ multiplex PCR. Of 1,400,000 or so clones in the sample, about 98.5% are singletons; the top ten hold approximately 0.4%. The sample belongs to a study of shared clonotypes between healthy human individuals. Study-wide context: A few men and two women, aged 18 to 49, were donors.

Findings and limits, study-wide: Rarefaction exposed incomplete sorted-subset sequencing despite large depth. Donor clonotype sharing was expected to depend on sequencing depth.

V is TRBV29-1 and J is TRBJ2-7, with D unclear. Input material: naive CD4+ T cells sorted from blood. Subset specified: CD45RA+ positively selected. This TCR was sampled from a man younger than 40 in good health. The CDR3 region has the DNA TGCAGCGCCGGTCCCGATCAAGCCTACGAGCAGTACTTC. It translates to CSAGPDQAYEQYF.